This TCR beta chain was sequenced in a study of shared clonotypes between healthy human individuals. Germline V CDR1 and CDR2: SGDLS, YYNGEE. The CDR3 spans 16 residues. The trim removed 5 bases at V and 8 bases at J, leaving 12 bases unmatched. Method: immunoSEQ multiplex PCR; TCRdb's copy keeps in-frame clones and lacks some. Here the sample spans about 1.1 million clones, about 84% being singletons. Study-level findings and limits: Having only a few donors restricted how much genetic and exposure-history diversity was captured. Depth of sequencing was expected to influence donor clonotype sharing.

The investigators split CD4+ cells into a CD45RA+ naive subset and a CD45RA-negative memory subset. This clone was counted a few times. Its antigen is not identified. Sequences were obtained from memory CD4+ T cells from PBMCs. Subset of the sample: CD45RA-negative fraction. V gene TRBV9 combines with J gene TRBJ1-6; 8 nucleotides match TRBD1. The TCR was taken from a man between 18 and 35 years old in good health. Some clones in this sample may be carry-over from other donors' samples. This CDR3 is CASSRFQGAWDSPLHF. Here the CDR3 DNA reads TGTGCCAGCAGTAGATTCCAGGGGGCATGGGATTCACCCCTCCACTTT.